Shown below are 27 T cell receptor beta chains from a single sample sequenced in a study of T cells in Graves' hyperthyroidism and ophthalmopathy. The CDR3 regions of TCR beta were amplified from RNA transcripts. The HTBI primer set served for first-round RT-PCR of the TCR CDR3. TCRdb processed the multiplex PCR reads anew with MiXCR; each CDR3 protein has one entry. The table lists approximately 250,000 distinct CDR3 sequences, around 25% of them singletons. Sequenced input: blood. Every receptor here comes from a woman between 35 and 50 years old with Graves' ophthalmopathy.

A word on this clonotype: This could be a read error, since a much larger clone is one nucleotide away. The chain recombines TRBV4-2 with TRBJ2-2, with D tentatively TRBD1 or TRBD2 (5 bases each). CDR1 and CDR2 (germline): LGHNA, YNFKEQ. The CDR3 has 14 amino acids. The CDR3 is CASSQLTGTGKLFF. The DNA of the CDR3 is TGTGCCAGCAGCCAATTGACCGGGACCGGGAAGCTGTTTTTT.

This clonotype showed up many times. CDR3 nucleotide sequence: TGTGCCAGCAGTTTTGTTGGGACAGCTGGAAACACCATATATTTT. As protein: CASSFVGTAGNTIYF. The gene calls are TRBV28 and TRBJ1-3; the match to TRBD1 covers 7 bases. Germline CDR1 and CDR2: MDHEN and SYDVKM. The V and J ends lost 3 bases and 2 bases, in that order; junction bases with no gene match: 4. The CDR3 sequence is 15 residues long.

The chain couples TRBV28 to TRBJ2-2, with D tentatively TRBD1 (6 bases). V was pared by 4 bases and J by 5 bases, with 17 bases between. Germline CDR1 and CDR2: MDHEN and SYDVKM. This CDR3 comprises 16 residues. CDR3 DNA: TGTGCCAGCAGTTCGTCAGGGGCTTCGGGGACCGGGGAGCTGTTTTTT. Its protein is CASSSSGASGTGELFF.

As to this clonotype: A read error may account for a junction end that differs from germline. The gene calls are TRBV27 and TRBJ1-2; D gene unclear. CDR1 is MNHEY, CDR2 SMNVEV, per germline (reference sequence). The CDR3 is 13 residues long. This chain's CDR3 is CASALRTNYGYNF. DNA for the CDR3: TGTGCCAGCGCCCTCCGGACTAACTATGGCTACAACTTC.

This clonotype has only a few counts. The V call is TRBV28, the J call TRBJ1-5, with 9 bases aligning to TRBD1. CDR1 MDHEN and CDR2 SYDVKM come from the germline V gene. The CDR3 has 15 residues. J was trimmed by 5 bases and V by 8 bases; bases with no gene match: 10. The CDR3 DNA reads TGTGCCAGCGGAAGGACAGGGGTGTCTCATCAGCCCCAGCATTTT. This sequence encodes CASGRTGVSHQPQHF.

This clonotype was seen repeatedly, ten times or more. The J gene is TRBJ2-7, the V gene TRBV15; possible D gene TRBD2, 5 bases. The V end was cut by 1 base, the J end by 0 bases, with 13 bases between. The CDR3 has 16 residues. Germline values: CDR1 LNHNV, CDR2 YYDKDF (reference sequence). The CDR3 nucleotides are TGTGCCACCAGCAGAGTTCCTAGCAGAAGCTCCTACGAGCAGTACTTC. Encoded protein: CATSRVPSRSSYEQYF.

The chain carries TRBV12-3 or TRBV12-4 and TRBJ2-5, with D perhaps being TRBD1 or TRBD2 (5 bases each). The CDR3 extends over 14 amino acids. V gave up 2 bases and J gave up 4 bases, with 11 bases separating them. CDR3 DNA: TGTGCCAGCAGTTTACGGATTGGGGGAGAGACCCAGTACTTC. This sequence encodes CASSLRIGGETQYF.

This clonotype was recorded at least ten times. This chain links TRBV11-2 with TRBJ1-2; the D is unclear. Trimming removed 5 bases at V and 2 bases at J, with 15 bases between. The CDR3 spans 15 residues. Germline V CDR1 and CDR2: SGHAT, FQNNGV. The CDR3 nucleotides are TGTGCCAGCAGCCCAAGGGTCACCCAGAACTATGGCTACACCTTC. Residues: CASSPRVTQNYGYTF.

There are many counts of this clonotype. The chain links TRBV11-2 to TRBJ2-7, with 7 bases identical to TRBD1. Germline V gives CDR1 SGHAT, CDR2 FQNNGV. The CDR3 length is 19 residues. The trim removed 1 base at V and 0 bases at J, leaving 15 bases unmatched. CDR3 sequence (DNA): TGTGCCAGCAGCTTAGTGGTGGTTACTACGGGACAGTACTCCTACGAGCAGTACTTC. It yields the protein CASSLVVVTTGQYSYEQYF.

The V gene is TRBV6-2 or TRBV6-3, the J gene TRBJ2-2; 11 bases line up with TRBD2. Germline V CDR1 and CDR2: MNHEY, SVGEGT. J lost 0 bases, V lost 8 bases, and 11 bases had no gene match. There are 18 residues in the CDR3. The CDR3 loop is CASSPLAGGFANTGELFF. The DNA of the CDR3 is TGTGCCAGCTCCCCCCTAGCGGGAGGCTTCGCGAACACCGGGGAGCTGTTTTTT.

The J gene is TRBJ1-1, the V gene TRBV6-1, with D perhaps matching TRBD1 (5 bases). V lost 4 bases, J lost 6 bases, and 15 bases lay in between. Germline V lookup: CDR1 MNHNS, CDR2 SASEGT. The CDR3 has 14 residues. CDR3 in DNA: TGTGCCAGCAGTGCCGGGACGGTAGCGGCTGAAGCTTTCTTT. This gives the protein CASSAGTVAAEAFF.

With respect to this clonotype: An end of the junction differs from the germline gene, which may be a read error. V is TRBV12-3 or TRBV12-4 and J is TRBJ2-5; D is unclear. This CDR3 has 13 amino acids. The CDR3 sequence is CARSPLGGETQYF. CDR3 bases: TGTGCCAGAAGTCCCCTGGGCGGAGAGACTCAGTACTTC.

This clonotype was counted a few times. The chain combines TRBV6-5 with TRBJ2-7, with D possibly TRBD2 on 6 matching bases. CDR1 and CDR2 from the germline V gene are MNHEY and SVGAGI. The CDR3 has 14 residues. V lost 2 bases to trimming and J lost 6 bases, with 14 bases between them. Here the CDR3 DNA reads TGTGCCAGCAGTTACCATCAGGGAGGCCCCGAGCAGTACTTC. Protein: CASSYHQGGPEQYF.

This clonotype was counted ten times or more. The rearrangement uses TRBV29-1 and TRBJ2-7; D call uncertain. CDR1 is SQVTM and CDR2 is ANQGSEA in the germline V gene. V was clipped by 6 bases and J by 2 bases, with 17 bases between them. This CDR3 spans 14 amino acids. The CDR3 DNA is TGCAGCGTCGCTTCATCGTTAGGAACCTACGAGCAGTACTTC. Translated: CSVASSLGTYEQYF.

The chain has TRBV28 and TRBJ2-7, with 9 nucleotides matching TRBD2. Germline lookup yields CDR1 MDHEN and CDR2 SYDVKM. V shed 1 base, J shed 2 bases, and the junction held 9 bases outside the gene matches. The CDR3 is 17 amino acids. The CDR3 bases are TGTGCCAGCAGTTTATCGTGGAGGGCTAGCGGGACCTACGAGCAGTACTTC. This encodes CASSLSWRASGTYEQYF. The full variable domain, in which reference TRBV28 and TRBJ2-7 provide the parts outside the CDR3, is DVKVTQSSRYLVKRTGEKVFLECVQDMDHENMFWYRQDPGLGLRLIYFSYDVKMKEKGDIPEGYSVSREKKERFSLILESASTNQTSMYLCASSLSWRASGTYEQYFGPGTRLTVT.

This clonotype was picked up a small number of times. V usage is TRBV28 and J usage is TRBJ2-7, with 7 bases that match TRBD1. Germline-derived CDR1 and CDR2 are MDHEN and SYDVKM. The CDR3 extends over 11 amino acids. V dropped 5 bases and J dropped 12; count of bases not matched to a gene: 7. CDR3 DNA sequence: TGTGCCAGCAGTGCGACAGGGCCCACGTACTTC. Translation: CASSATGPTYF.

The chain carries TRBV6-5 and TRBJ1-6, with D tentatively TRBD1 (5 bases). This CDR3 is 14 amino acids long. Trimming removed 2 bases at V and 3 bases at J, with 5 bases between. In germline, CDR1 is MNHEY, CDR2 SVGAGI. The CDR3 DNA is TGTGCCAGCAGTTACGACAGCTATAATTCACCCCTCCACTTT. It codes for CASSYDSYNSPLHF.

This chain connects TRBV28 to TRBJ1-5; 8 nucleotides align to TRBD1. Germline V gene sequence: CDR1 MDHEN, CDR2 SYDVKM. V shed 7 bases, J shed 3 bases, and the junction held 14 bases outside the gene matches. This CDR3 region has 17 residues. The DNA for the CDR3 is TGTGCCAGCAAGAGTAACCGGCAGGGGGCTTACAATCAGCCCCAGCATTTT. Translating gives CASKSNRQGAYNQPQHF.

The chain combines TRBV6-5 with TRBJ1-5; D gene unclear. V was clipped by 2 bases and J by 4 bases, with 12 bases between them. This CDR3 contains 15 residues. Germline CDR1 is MNHEY and CDR2 is SVGAGI. The chain's CDR3 is CASSYDAGANQPQHF. The DNA of the CDR3 is TGTGCCAGCAGTTACGATGCAGGAGCGAATCAGCCCCAGCATTTT.

The rearrangement joins TRBV27 to TRBJ2-7; 7 bases align to TRBD1. The CDR3 totals 15 residues. V lost 3 bases to trimming and J lost 1 base; unmatched junction nucleotides: 6. Looked up from germline, CDR1 is MNHEY and CDR2 is SMNVEV (reference sequence). CDR3 nucleotide sequence: TGTGCCAGCAGTTTTTTTGGGACAGAATCCTACGAGCAGTACTTC. As protein: CASSFFGTESYEQYF.

This clonotype showed up many times. The chain employs TRBV7-3 and TRBJ1-2, with TRBD1 matching 7 bases. V was pared by 5 bases and J by 4 bases, with 10 bases of the junction left unmatched. In germline, CDR1 is SGHTA, CDR2 FQGTGA. The CDR3 consists of 15 residues. DNA of the CDR3: TGTGCCAGCAGCACTTCCGCCGGGACAGCCTATGGCTACACCTTC. It yields the protein CASSTSAGTAYGYTF.

This chain connects TRBV6-5 to TRBJ2-7; no clear D. Trimming left V 4 bases short and J 3 bases short, with 13 bases between. Germline assignment: CDR1 MNHEY and CDR2 SVGAGI. The CDR3 runs 14 residues. The CDR3 sequence is CASSSQDWNYEQYF. The CDR3 DNA follows: TGTGCCAGCAGTTCCCAAGACTGGAACTACGAGCAGTACTTC.

This clonotype was counted only a few times. The chain couples TRBV5-6 to TRBJ2-7; possible D gene TRBD1, 6 bases. CDR3 length: 19 amino acids. Germline loops: CDR1 SGHDT, CDR2 YYEEEE. V was trimmed by 3 bases and J by 3 bases, leaving 28 bases between them. This CDR3 reads CASSSLLSGVDSAIYEQYF. CDR3 nucleotides: TGTGCCAGCAGCTCTCTGTTGTCAGGGGTCGACAGCGCTATCTACGAGCAGTACTTC.

This clonotype was counted at least ten times. This chain uses TRBV14 with TRBJ2-7; D uncertain. V was trimmed by 1 base and J by 2 bases, leaving 9 bases between them. Looked up from germline, CDR1 is SGHDN and CDR2 is FVKESK. The CDR3 length is 14 residues. Written as DNA, the CDR3 is TGTGCCAGCAGCCAAGGGACGGATCCCTACGAGCAGTACTTC. It specifies CASSQGTDPYEQYF.

This clonotype was seen many times. V usage is TRBV5-6 and J usage is TRBJ1-5; TRBD1 might be the D (5 bases). Germline lookup yields CDR1 SGHDT and CDR2 YYEEEE. The length of the CDR3 is 15 residues. The ends were cut back, 0 bases at V and 0 bases at J, with 7 bases in the middle. Here the CDR3 reads CASSLAGISNQPQHF. CDR3 in DNA: TGTGCCAGCAGCTTGGCAGGGATTAGCAATCAGCCCCAGCATTTT.

This clonotype has a count of ten or more. As DNA, the CDR3 is TGTGCCAGCAGCTTAATGGGCACGAGAAGCTCTGGGGCCAACGTCCTGACTTTC. Amino acid sequence: CASSLMGTRSSGANVLTF. The chain links TRBV7-3 to TRBJ2-6; no clear D gene. V was trimmed by 1 base and J by 0 bases, leaving 13 bases between them. The CDR3 runs to 18 residues. CDR1 SGHTA and CDR2 FQGTGA come from the germline V gene.

This clonotype was observed at least ten times. This may arise from a read error, as a much more abundant clone is one base away. The rearrangement uses TRBV12-3 or TRBV12-4 and TRBJ2-5, with a weak D call TRBD2 (5 bases). The CDR3 is 14 residues long. V was trimmed by 5 bases and J by 3 bases, leaving 13 bases between them. For the CDR3, the DNA is TGTGCCAGCAGTCCCTGCACTAGTGAAGAGACCCAGTACTTC. Residues: CASSPCTSEETQYF.